A single sample is the source of the 18 T cell receptor beta chains below, sequenced in a study of blood T cells in healthy people across ages. A second about 7 to 12 cycle PCR used barcoded and J-beta primers. Using its own MiXCR run on the 5' RACE reads, TCRdb lists one record per CDR3 protein. Of fewer than 1,000,000 distinct CDR3 sequences in the sample, 46% were seen once. Sequenced sample: blood. These receptors originate from an elderly man in good health.

CDR3 amino acids: CASRTGTSGSVTGELFF. CDR3 DNA sequence: TGTGCCAGCAGAACCGGGACTAGCGGGAGTGTCACCGGGGAGCTGTTTTTT. V and J are TRBV12-3 or TRBV12-4 and TRBJ2-2, with TRBD2 identical over 14 bases. This CDR3 has 17 residues. Trimming at V came to 6 bases and at J to 4 bases, leaving 7 bases not matched to a gene.

The V call is TRBV20-1, the J call TRBJ2-5; 9 bases are a match to TRBD2. TRBJ2-7 matches the DNA end more closely, so the J call is doubtful. CDR1 is DFQATT, CDR2 SNEGSKA, per germline (reference sequence). The CDR3 loop spans 14 amino acids. The CDR3, as DNA: TGCAGTGCTATCGGACTAGCGAATACCTACGAGCAGTACTTC. Encoded protein: CSAIGLANTYEQYF.

The sample holds many counts of this clonotype. The chain joins TRBV11-2 to TRBJ2-3; D is perhaps TRBD1 (6 bases). This CDR3 spans 15 amino acids. V lost 4 bases and J lost 1, with 12 bases in between. Germline V CDR1 and CDR2: SGHAT, FQNNGV. The CDR3 here is CASSSRQVRTDTQYF. DNA for the CDR3: TGTGCCAGCAGCTCACGACAGGTTCGCACAGATACGCAGTATTTT.

V and J are TRBV20-1 and TRBJ2-6; D is undetermined. The CDR3 is made up of 13 amino acids. Trimming cost V 3 bases and J 4 bases, with 7 bases left between them. Germline CDR1 DFQATT, CDR2 SNEGSKA (reference sequence). For the CDR3, the DNA is TGCAGTGCTAGGGAACTGGGGGCCAACGTCCTGACTTTC. Amino acids: CSARELGANVLTF.

The gene calls are TRBV28 and TRBJ1-1, with TRBD1 identical over 12 bases. Germline lookup yields CDR1 MDHEN and CDR2 SYDVKM. CDR3 length: 15 amino acids. The trim removed 4 bases at V and 4 bases at J, leaving 4 bases unmatched. Here the CDR3 reads CASSSPGQGATEAFF. The CDR3 nucleotides read TGTGCCAGCAGTTCTCCGGGACAGGGGGCCACTGAAGCTTTCTTT.

The chain links TRBV28 to TRBJ1-5; TRBD1 matches 12 bases. CDR3 length equals 15 residues. V was clipped by 3 bases and J by 7 bases; unmatched bases: 4. CDR1 is MDHEN and CDR2 is SYDVKM in the germline V gene. CDR3 amino acids: CASSFVGQGAQPQHF. The DNA of the CDR3 is TGTGCCAGCAGTTTCGTGGGACAGGGGGCGCAGCCCCAGCATTTT.

In regard to this clonotype: The germline gene is not matched at one end of the junction; a read error may be the cause. This chain uses TRBV7-2 with TRBJ2-3; unclear D gene. Germline CDR1 reads SGHTA; CDR2 reads FQGNSA. The CDR3 runs 13 residues. The CDR3 coding sequence is TGTGCCGGCAGCCTAGGGTTGTCAGATACGCAGTATTTT. This sequence encodes CAGSLGLSDTQYF.

This clonotype was seen only a few times. The chain links TRBV7-9 to TRBJ2-7, with 10 bases aligning to TRBD1. CDR1 and CDR2 from the germline V gene are SEHNR and FQNEAQ (reference sequence). This CDR3 spans 15 amino acids. The ends lost 5 bases at V and 1 base at J; junction bases unmatched: 5. The CDR3 DNA reads as TGTGCCAGCAGCCAAGGGACAGGGGCTTCCTACGAGCAGTACTTC. It specifies CASSQGTGASYEQYF.

The gene calls are TRBV27 and TRBJ2-5; 7 nucleotides align to TRBD1. The CDR3 is 17 residues long. Germline CDR1 MNHEY, CDR2 SMNVEV (reference sequence). J gave up 5 bases and V 5 bases, and 17 bases lay outside the gene matches. In DNA form, the CDR3 reads TGTGCCAGCAGTCCAAGGACAGGACTTAGGTCGTGGGAGACCCAGTACTTC. Its protein is CASSPRTGLRSWETQYF.

A remark on this clonotype: One junction end does not reproduce the germline sequence, and a read error may be involved. The chain links TRBV7-9 to TRBJ2-3, with a weak D call TRBD1 (5 bases). The germline CDR1 and CDR2 sequences are SEHNR and FQNEAQ (reference sequence). The CDR3 has 12 amino acids. The CDR3 sequence: CASSQGVDTQFF. As DNA, the CDR3 is TGTGCCAGCAGCCAGGGTGTGGATACGCAGTTTTTT.

The sample holds a few counts of this clonotype. The chain recombines TRBV20-1 with TRBJ1-6, with D unclear. This CDR3 contains 15 residues. V was cut by 3 bases and J by 10 bases, with 19 bases left in between. The germline V gene encodes CDR1 DFQATT and CDR2 SNEGSKA (reference sequence). This CDR3 reads CSARALGSRESPLHF. DNA of the CDR3: TGCAGTGCTAGGGCGCTCGGCTCAAGGGAATCACCCCTCCACTTT.

The chain uses TRBV24-1 and TRBJ2-1; the match to TRBD1 covers 8 bases. CDR1 KGHDR and CDR2 SFDVKD come from the germline V gene. The CDR3 extends over 15 amino acids. V trimming: 3 bases; J trimming: 6 bases; junction bases outside the gene matches: 6. CDR3 nucleotides: TGTGCCACCAGTGATCCCGGGACAGGCCTCAATGAGCAGTTCTTC. Encoded protein: CATSDPGTGLNEQFF.

In its sample, this clonotype was seen many times. The chain carries TRBV2 and TRBJ2-5; TRBD1 matches at 7 bases. Per the germline V gene, CDR1 is SNHLY and CDR2 is FYNNEI. The J segment lost 2 bases and the V segment lost 10 bases, leaving 13 bases of the junction unmatched. This CDR3 has 15 amino acids. The CDR3 here is CATKIMGQNQETQYF. In DNA form, the CDR3 reads TGTGCCACCAAGATAATGGGACAGAATCAAGAGACCCAGTACTTC. The whole variable domain, filled in from reference TRBV2 and TRBJ2-5, reads EPEVTQTPSHQVTQMGQEVILRCVPISNHLYFYWYRQILGQKVEFLVSFYNNEISEKSEIFDDQFSVERPDGSNFTLKIRSTKLEDSAMYFCATKIMGQNQETQYFGPGTRLLVL.

The chain has TRBV2 and TRBJ2-1; TRBD2 matches at 7 bases. The CDR3 is made up of 16 amino acids. Germline values: CDR1 SNHLY, CDR2 FYNNEI. The J segment lost 1 base and the V segment lost 6 bases, leaving 9 bases of the junction unmatched. The CDR3 reads CASRRPLAQSYNEQFF. The CDR3 region has the DNA TGTGCCAGCAGGCGGCCACTAGCGCAGTCCTACAATGAGCAGTTCTTC.

This chain joins TRBV9 and TRBJ2-1, with D possibly TRBD1 on 6 matching bases. The ends were cut back, 3 bases at V and 2 bases at J, with 12 bases in the middle. This CDR3 is built from 15 residues. Germline-derived CDR1 and CDR2 are SGDLS and YYNGEE. The CDR3 loop reads CASSGLGQPYNEQFF. As DNA, the CDR3 is TGTGCCAGCAGCGGGCTAGGACAGCCCTACAATGAGCAGTTCTTC.

The J gene is TRBJ2-7, the V gene TRBV3-1; 13 nucleotides align to TRBD2. CDR3 length equals 17 residues. V shed 4 bases, J shed 6 bases, and the junction held 12 bases outside the gene matches. Germline lookup yields CDR1 LGHDT and CDR2 YNNKEL (reference sequence). The CDR3 region has the DNA TGTGCCAGCAGCCGATTCCTCACTAGCGGGAGGGCCATCGAGCAGTACTTC. Protein: CASSRFLTSGRAIEQYF.

This clonotype was recorded many times. The CDR3 DNA follows: TGTGCCAGCAGCTTACCTAGCAGCTACGAGCAGTACTTC. Translated: CASSLPSSYEQYF. V is TRBV7-9 and J is TRBJ2-7, with TRBD2 as a possible D gene (5 bases). In germline, CDR1 is SEHNR, CDR2 FQNEAQ (reference sequence). The CDR3 totals 13 residues. Trimming cost V 2 bases and J 3 bases, with 8 bases left between them.

This sequence joins TRBV9 and TRBJ2-2; D possibly matches TRBD1 or TRBD2 (5 bases each). Trimming took 2 bases from V and 4 from J, leaving 12 bases between them. The CDR3 has 15 amino acids. From germline, CDR1 is SGDLS and CDR2 YYNGEE. The CDR3 loop is CASSVEGYVTGELFF. The CDR3 DNA reads TGTGCCAGCAGCGTCGAGGGGTATGTCACCGGGGAGCTGTTTTTT.